This T cell receptor beta chain was recovered during a study of blood T cell repertoires in COVID-19. Study as a whole: T cells, B-cell-depleted T cells, or PBMCs provided the cDNA or gDNA that served as material.

Germline assignment: CDR1 SGHRS and CDR2 YFSETQ. The CDR3 is made up of 18 amino acids. Unmatched junction bases numbered 15, after V lost 4 bases and J lost 2 bases. Assay: immunoSEQ multiplex PCR; the TCRdb copy retains only in-frame clones and omits some. The repertoire consists of 30,000 to 45,000 clones, with about 87% occurring once and the leading ten covering approximately 7.3%. Input material: peripheral blood. The J gene is TRBJ2-5, the V gene TRBV5-1, with 9 positions matching TRBD2. The sequence was collected from a human donor in a cohort sampled during active COVID-19. The CDR3 is CASSQDGGGVWRQETQYF. CDR3 sequence (DNA): TGCGCCAGCAGCCAGGATGGCGGGGGGGTTTGGAGGCAAGAGACCCAGTACTTC. The complete variable domain, with remaining parts taken from reference TRBV5-1 and TRBJ2-5, reads KAGVTQTPRYLIKTRGQQVTLSCSPISGHRSVSWYQQTPGQGLQFLFEYFSETQRNKGNFPGRFSGRQFSNSRSEMNVSTLELGDSALYLCASSQDGGGVWRQETQYFGPGTRLLVL.